This TCR beta chain is from a study of blood T cell repertoires in COVID-19. CDR3 length equals 15 residues. The trim removed 2 bases at V and 2 bases at J, leaving 3 bases unmatched. The data were produced by immunoSEQ multiplex PCR, yet TCRdb's version contains in-frame clones alone and is incomplete. The sample contains approximately 470,000 clones, around 90% of which appear only once. V gene TRBV23-1 combines with J gene TRBJ2-3; 8 nucleotides agree with TRBD2. TRBV23-1 is an open reading frame whose function is uncertain. This clonotype was sampled from a woman under 30 who had recovered from COVID-19. What was sequenced was PBMCs or T cells enriched from blood (not recorded which). The CDR3 DNA sequence: TGCGCCAGCAGTCAACTAGCGGGTCTCACAGATACGCAGTATTTT. This encodes CASSQLAGLTDTQYF.